These 16 T cell receptor beta chains came from one sample sequenced in a study of PD-L1 blockade in urothelial cancer. The repertoire was sequenced with immunoSEQ multiplex PCR; TCRdb's copy has only in-frame clones and lacks some. The table records approximately 63,000 clones, more than 80% of them present only once. Stated time point: pretreatment peripheral blood. This sample comprised PBMCs, obtained around atezolizumab (anti-PD-L1) treatment. These receptors came from a man in his sixties or seventies with urothelial cancer.

The V and J genes are TRBV7-2 and TRBJ1-2, with 8 bases matching TRBD1. CDR1 is SGHTA, CDR2 FQGNSA, per germline. V lost 1 base and J lost 5; bases outside the gene matches: 0. This CDR3 is 13 amino acids long. This CDR3 is CASSLGTGYGYTF. For the CDR3, the DNA is TGTGCCAGCAGCTTAGGGACAGGGTATGGCTACACCTTC.

The V gene is TRBV21-1, the J gene TRBJ1-5; the tabulated D call, TRBD1, remains unverified against the DNA. TRBV21-1 is recorded as a pseudogene. The CDR3 has 15 amino acids. The CDR3 protein is CASRPGQYSNQPQHF. Written as DNA, the CDR3 is TGTGCCAGCAGACCCGGACAGTATAGCAATCAGCCCCAGCATTTT.

Here the CDR3 reads CASSYRGVTSYEQYF. As DNA, the CDR3 is TGTGCCAGCAGTTACAGGGGAGTAACCTCCTACGAGCAGTACTTC. V gene TRBV27 combines with J gene TRBJ2-7, with TRBD1 matching over 7 bases. The germline CDR1 and CDR2 sequences are MNHEY and SMNVEV (reference sequence). Trimming cost V 4 bases and J 0 bases; bases outside gene matches: 6. The CDR3 is made up of 15 amino acids.

V and J are TRBV9 and TRBJ2-1, with D perhaps TRBD2 (5 bases). CDR3 length equals 14 residues. Trimming took 1 base from V and 9 from J, leaving 14 bases between them. Germline CDR1 reads SGDLS; CDR2 reads YYNGEE. The CDR3 is CASSVLEGSGEQFF. CDR3 in DNA: TGTGCCAGCAGCGTACTAGAGGGTTCGGGTGAGCAGTTCTTC.

The rearrangement links TRBV14 to TRBJ2-7; no reliable D call. Looked up from germline, CDR1 is SGHDN and CDR2 is FVKESK. The CDR3 has 13 residues. The V end lost 1 base, the J end lost 5 bases, and 9 bases lay between the germline ends. The chain's CDR3 is CASSQANKNEQYF. CDR3 DNA sequence: TGTGCCAGCAGCCAAGCTAATAAGAACGAGCAGTACTTC.

A remark on this clone: Compared with germline, one end of the junction differs, possibly owing to a read error. The chain links TRBV5-1 to TRBJ1-2, with 10 bases aligning to TRBD1. Per germline, CDR1 SGHRS and CDR2 YFSETQ. The CDR3 has 15 residues. CDR3 sequence (DNA): TGCGCCAGCAGTTTGGACGGGACAGGGGAGGATGGCTACACCTTC. Its protein product is CASSLDGTGEDGYTF.

The chain links TRBV7-2 to TRBJ1-1, with D tentatively TRBD1 (5 bases). This CDR3 contains 13 residues. V dropped 4 bases and J dropped 4 bases, with 10 bases sitting between them. Germline V gene data show CDR1 as SGHTA and CDR2 as FQGNSA. The CDR3 nucleotides are TGTGCCAGCAGCTCGGGGGTGACCACTGAAGCTTTCTTT. Translating gives CASSSGVTTEAFF.

The CDR3 protein is CSVEGQMNTEAFF. The DNA for the CDR3 is TGCAGCGTTGAAGGACAGATGAACACTGAAGCTTTCTTT. This sequence joins TRBV29-1 and TRBJ1-1; D possibly corresponds to TRBD1 (5 bases). V was cut by 1 base and J by 0 bases, with 6 bases left in between. Germline-derived CDR1 and CDR2 are SQVTM and ANQGSEA. This CDR3 is 13 amino acids long.

The chain uses TRBV7-6 and TRBJ2-2; D possibly corresponds to TRBD2 (6 bases). The CDR3 is made up of 14 amino acids. CDR1 SGHVS and CDR2 FNYEAQ come from the germline V gene. Trimming left V 1 base short and J 5 bases short, with 8 bases between. The CDR3 nucleotides read TGTGCCAGCAGCTTAGTTGCGGGGACCGGGGAGCTGTTTTTT. It translates to CASSLVAGTGELFF.

This clone was observed a few times. The rearrangement links TRBV19 to TRBJ2-7; 7 bases fit TRBD1. This CDR3 is 11 amino acids long. Germline V gene data show CDR1 as LNHDA and CDR2 as SQIVND (reference sequence). Trimming took 8 bases from V and 7 from J; bases not matched to a gene: 5. The CDR3 loop is CASQGDGEQYF. The CDR3 bases are TGTGCCAGTCAGGGGGACGGTGAGCAGTACTTC. Supplemented by reference TRBV19 and TRBJ2-7, the full variable domain reads DGGITQSPKYLFRKEGQNVTLSCEQNLNHDAMYWYRQDPGQGLRLIYYSQIVNDFQKGDIAEGYSVSREKKESFPLTVTSAQKNPTAFYLCASQGDGEQYFGPGTRLTVT.

The chain employs TRBV25-1 and TRBJ1-1; 10 positions match TRBD1. The germline CDR1 and CDR2 sequences are MGHDK and SYGVNS. This CDR3 is 15 amino acids long. V was clipped by 2 bases and J by 3 bases; unmatched bases: 3. The CDR3 sequence: CASSEVGTGDTEAFF. The CDR3 DNA follows: TGTGCCAGCAGTGAAGTAGGGACAGGGGACACTGAAGCTTTCTTT.

The chain joins TRBV9 to TRBJ2-1; TRBD2 aligns across 13 bases. V dropped 0 bases and J dropped 7; count of bases not matched to a gene: 7. This CDR3 has 17 residues. Germline lookup yields CDR1 SGDLS and CDR2 YYNGEE. The CDR3 bases are TGTGCCAGCAGCGTAGCTACAGGACTAGCGGGAGAGAATGAGCAGTTCTTC. Its translation is CASSVATGLAGENEQFF.

The rearrangement links TRBV6-5 to TRBJ2-5; TRBD1 might be the D (6 bases). CDR1 is MNHEY, CDR2 SVGAGI, per germline. This CDR3 has 15 residues. Trimming shortened V by 2 bases and J by 2 bases, and 12 bases separated the two germline ends. The CDR3, as DNA: TGTGCCAGCAGTTACACGGGAACAGGGCAAGAGACCCAGTACTTC. The encoded protein is CASSYTGTGQETQYF.

The CDR3 loop is CAISEVRGEAGETQYF. Here the CDR3 DNA reads TGTGCCATCAGTGAGGTACGTGGGGAGGCCGGAGAGACCCAGTACTTC. This chain connects TRBV10-3 to TRBJ2-5, with TRBD2 as a possible D gene (6 bases). This CDR3 comprises 16 residues. The V gene lost 2 bases and the J gene lost 4 bases, with 17 bases spanning the gap. Per germline, CDR1 ENHRY and CDR2 SYGVKD.

The J gene is TRBJ1-2, the V gene TRBV6-1; TRBD1 agrees at 8 bases. Trimming removed 2 bases from V and 8 bases from J; junction bases left unmatched: 4. CDR3 size: 13 residues. CDR1 and CDR2 (germline): MNHNS, SASEGT. The CDR3 nucleotides are TGTGCCAGCAGTGAAAACAGGGGGGTGGGCTACACCTTC. Amino acid sequence: CASSENRGVGYTF.

The chain combines TRBV5-1 with TRBJ2-1; possible D gene TRBD2, 5 bases. The CDR3 spans 13 residues. Trimming stripped 4 bases from V and 8 bases from J, with 13 bases between. Looked up from germline, CDR1 is SGHRS and CDR2 is YFSETQ. CDR3 protein: CASSPPPGDEQFF. The DNA for the CDR3 is TGCGCCAGCAGCCCGCCCCCCGGGGATGAGCAGTTCTTC.